These 21 T cell receptor beta chains originate from one sample sequenced in a study of regulatory T cells in long-lasting Graves disease. Building of the TCR beta libraries involved iRepertoire HTBI primers and Arm-PCR of CDR3 regions. TCRdb reprocessed the multiplex PCR reads via MiXCR and lists one record per CDR3 protein. Of 440,000 or so distinct CDR3 sequences in the sample, approximately 16% were seen once. Time point described: newly diagnosed GD, antithyroid drugs for less than 3 months. There was RNA extracted from PBMCs, and the TCR library was made from it. These sequences were also reported in another study, on T cells in Graves' hyperthyroidism and ophthalmopathy.

The specimen comprised peripheral blood mononuclear cells (PBMCs), sampled at new diagnosis, from a patient treated with antithyroid drugs. These receptors all come from a woman aged 25 to 39 with Graves disease.

The chain carries TRBV10-3 and TRBJ2-1, with TRBD1 as a possible D gene (5 bases). With 0 bases removed from V and 0 bases from J, the gap between germline ends came to 15 bases. The CDR3 sequence is 18 residues long. Germline V lookup: CDR1 ENHRY, CDR2 SYGVKD. The CDR3 DNA reads TGTGCCATCAGTGAGTCGAAGGGTGGGGCCAGCTCCTACAATGAGCAGTTCTTC. Amino acid sequence: CAISESKGGASSYNEQFF.

This clonotype was counted ten times or more. The chain has TRBV7-2 and TRBJ1-6, with D maybe TRBD1 (6 bases). Germline CDR1 is SGHTA and CDR2 is FQGNSA. CDR3 length: 14 amino acids. Trimming cost V 6 bases and J 8 bases, with 14 bases left between them. CDR3 in amino acids: CASRPTGTYSPLHF. The CDR3 DNA is TGTGCCAGCAGACCAACAGGGACCTATTCACCCCTCCACTTT.

The V call is TRBV4-1, the J call TRBJ2-7; weak D call: TRBD1 (5 bases). The CDR3 covers 16 residues. The V and J ends lost 0 bases and 4 bases respectively, with 16 bases between them. Germline CDR1 MGHRA, CDR2 YSYEKL. DNA for the CDR3: TGCGCCAGCAGCCAAGAATCAAGGGGATTATCTTACGAGCAGTACTTC. Its translation: CASSQESRGLSYEQYF.

This clonotype was counted ten times or more. The J gene is TRBJ1-5, the V gene TRBV4-1; 10 bases map to TRBD1. The CDR3 contains 15 residues. Germline-derived CDR1 and CDR2 are MGHRA and YSYEKL. The junction had 1 base not matched to a gene; V was cut back by 1 base and J by 4 bases. CDR3 sequence: CASSQGDRGNQPQHF. The DNA of the CDR3 is TGCGCCAGCAGCCAAGGGGACAGGGGAAATCAGCCCCAGCATTTT.

This clonotype was detected a few times. For the CDR3, the DNA is TGTGCCAGCAGTCCCCCGACAGGGGGCGGGTATGGCTACACCTTC. This translates into CASSPPTGGGYGYTF. The J gene is TRBJ1-2, the V gene TRBV28; 10 bases fit TRBD1. CDR1 is MDHEN and CDR2 is SYDVKM in the germline V gene. CDR3 size: 15 residues. Losses at the gene ends were 5 bases for V and 5 bases for J; bases not matched to a gene: 8.

The V and J genes are TRBV11-1 and TRBJ1-3, with a weak D call TRBD1 (5 bases). This CDR3 has 17 residues. V was trimmed by 3 bases and J by 0 bases, leaving 15 bases between them. Germline V gives CDR1 SGHAT, CDR2 FQDESV (reference sequence). The CDR3 loop reads CASSLGGVYPSGNTIYF. CDR3 DNA sequence: TGTGCCAGCAGCTTGGGGGGGGTGTACCCCTCTGGAAACACCATATATTTT.

This clonotype was seen repeatedly, ten times or more. The chain carries TRBV6-2 or TRBV6-3 and TRBJ2-1, with a weak D call TRBD2 (5 bases). Germline CDR1 reads MNHEY; CDR2 reads SVGEGT. The V and J ends lost 8 bases and 4 bases respectively, with 6 bases between them. This CDR3 is built from 11 residues. The CDR3 protein is CASGSYNEQFF. For the CDR3, the DNA is TGTGCCAGCGGGAGTTACAATGAGCAGTTCTTC.

This clonotype was seen repeatedly, ten times or more. The chain uses TRBV29-1 and TRBJ2-3, with TRBD2 identical over 8 bases. The CDR3 loop spans 15 amino acids. CDR1 is SQVTM, CDR2 ANQGSEA, per germline. The ends lost 6 bases at V and 5 bases at J; junction bases unmatched: 13. DNA of the CDR3: TGCAGCGTGACCCCCGGGGGGGCGCAGGTAGATACGCAGTATTTT. Amino acid sequence: CSVTPGGAQVDTQYF.

The chain employs TRBV24-1 and TRBJ1-3; no firm D call. This CDR3 has 11 residues. V was shortened by 9 bases and J by 7 bases, with 9 bases between the two germline ends. CDR1 and CDR2 (germline): KGHDR, SFDVKD. DNA of the CDR3: TGTGCCACCGCGGATTACAACACCATATATTTT. Protein product: CATADYNTIYF.

This clonotype was picked up a small number of times. The chain carries TRBV4-2 and TRBJ2-2; 10 bases match TRBD2. This CDR3 comprises 20 residues. Germline trimming cut 0 bases from V and 4 bases from J; bases unmatched to any gene: 14. Germline CDR1 and CDR2: LGHNA and YNFKEQ. The CDR3 sequence: CASSQENLRASGSSTGELFF. CDR3 DNA: TGTGCCAGCAGCCAAGAGAACCTGCGGGCTAGCGGGAGTAGCACCGGGGAGCTGTTTTTT.

This clonotype has just a few counts. This rearrangement joins TRBV5-6 to TRBJ1-2; D perhaps matches TRBD1 (5 bases). The CDR3 extends over 14 amino acids. Trimming shortened V by 4 bases and J by 1 base, and 11 bases separated the two germline ends. Germline V CDR1 and CDR2: SGHDT, YYEEEE. CDR3: CASSTYRSNYGYTF. The DNA for the CDR3 is TGTGCCAGCAGCACTTACAGGAGTAACTATGGCTACACCTTC.

In its sample, this clonotype was seen many times. This sequence joins TRBV2 and TRBJ1-1, with a weak D call TRBD1 (6 bases). The V end was cut by 7 bases, the J end by 5 bases, with 11 bases between. The CDR3 runs to 12 residues. Germline CDR1 reads SNHLY; CDR2 reads FYNNEI. For the CDR3, the DNA is TGTGCCAGCACGGGGGCGAAGACTGAAGCTTTCTTT. This codes for CASTGAKTEAFF.

This clonotype came up many times. The V gene is TRBV27, the J gene TRBJ2-1, with 8 bases lining up with TRBD1. The trim removed 6 bases at V and 4 bases at J, leaving 11 bases unmatched. From germline, CDR1 is MNHEY and CDR2 SMNVEV (reference sequence). The CDR3 covers 16 residues. DNA for the CDR3: TGTGCCAGCAGCCTAGACCCAGGACAGGGATACAATGAGCAGTTCTTC. It specifies CASSLDPGQGYNEQFF.

The V and J genes are TRBV14 and TRBJ2-4; D is ambiguous. Germline V gives CDR1 SGHDN, CDR2 FVKESK. The CDR3 runs 13 residues. Trimming took 4 bases from V and 7 from J, leaving 11 bases between them. CDR3 in DNA: TGTGCCAGCAGCCCCCGGGTAGTGAACATTCAGTACTTC. Translating gives CASSPRVVNIQYF.

This clonotype was seen repeatedly, ten times or more. V and J are TRBV12-3 or TRBV12-4 and TRBJ2-5; D not resolved. V was shortened by 1 base and J by 5 bases, with 8 bases between the two germline ends. This CDR3 spans 13 amino acids. The CDR3 sequence is CASSLEIGETQYF. CDR3 coding DNA: TGTGCCAGCAGTTTAGAAATAGGGGAGACCCAGTACTTC.

This clonotype has ten or more counts. CDR3 nucleotides: TGTGCCAGCAGCTCCGGGCTAGCGGGAGCCTACAATGAGCAGTTCTTC. Translating it yields CASSSGLAGAYNEQFF. This chain uses TRBV7-8 with TRBJ2-1; 10 bases align to TRBD2. This CDR3 is built from 16 residues. The germline V gene encodes CDR1 SGHVS and CDR2 FQNEAQ. Trimming removed 4 bases from V and 2 bases from J; junction bases left unmatched: 5. Drawing the rest from reference TRBV7-8 and TRBJ2-1, the complete variable domain is GAGVSQSPRYKVAKRGQDVALRCDPISGHVSLFWYQQALGQGPEFLTYFQNEAQLDKSGLPSDRFFAERPEGSVSTLKIQRTQQEDSAVYLCASSSGLAGAYNEQFFGPGTRLTVL.

Notes on this clonotype: This is likely an artifact of a read error, given a far larger clone one base away. The chain couples TRBV7-3 to TRBJ2-7; TRBD2 is a possible D gene (6 bases). Gene TRBJ2-5 matches the end of the DNA better, so the J call may be wrong. The germline CDR1 and CDR2 sequences are SGHTA and FQGTGA. CDR3 length equals 16 residues. DNA for the CDR3: TGTGCCAGCAGCTTAATCGGGAGAAGGTACCAAGGGACCCAGTACTTC. Translated: CASSLIGRRYQGTQYF.

This clonotype was seen many times. The V and J genes are TRBV5-1 and TRBJ1-2; D not resolved. Germline loops: CDR1 SGHRS, CDR2 YFSETQ. Trimming removed 1 base from V and 3 bases from J, with 10 bases in between. This CDR3 contains 14 residues. CDR3: CASSLRRDDYGYTF. CDR3 sequence (DNA): TGCGCCAGCAGCTTGAGGAGGGATGACTATGGCTACACCTTC.

This clonotype was observed many times. The V call is TRBV6-1, the J call TRBJ1-1; a possible D gene is TRBD1 (5 bases). CDR3 length: 14 amino acids. Germline V gives CDR1 MNHNS, CDR2 SASEGT. V was clipped by 7 bases and J by 7 bases, with 19 bases between them. CDR3 region: CASKNFGGRNEAFF. The CDR3 DNA reads as TGTGCCAGCAAGAACTTCGGGGGAAGGAATGAAGCTTTCTTT.

This clonotype occurred a few times. The chain uses TRBV30 and TRBJ2-7; D may be TRBD2 (5 bases). V gave up 3 bases and J gave up 6 bases, with 12 bases separating them. This CDR3 comprises 12 residues. Germline CDR1 GTSNPN, CDR2 SVGIG (reference sequence). This CDR3 is CAWSEGPSEQYF. CDR3 in DNA: TGTGCCTGGAGCGAGGGCCCTAGCGAGCAGTACTTC.

This clonotype appeared many times. V is TRBV6-1 and J is TRBJ2-7; possibly TRBD1 for D (6 bases). Germline loops: CDR1 MNHNS, CDR2 SASEGT. This CDR3 spans 13 amino acids. Trimming cost V 6 bases and J 5 bases, with 14 bases left between them. Here the CDR3 reads CASRAYRDHEQYF. The CDR3 DNA reads as TGTGCCAGCAGAGCCTACAGGGACCACGAGCAGTACTTC.